These 2 T cell receptor beta chains came from one sample sequenced in a study of CD8+ T cells in alopecia areata. Reverse transcription of extracted RNA yielded cDNA, which provided the sequencing template. Sequencing was performed with immunoSEQ multiplex PCR; in TCRdb, only in-frame clones are kept and a portion is missing. Found here are approximately 58,000 clones, 44% of them singletons; the top ten hold roughly 51%. Sequencing input: NKG2D-low CD8+ T cells sorted from blood. These receptors all come from a human donor with alopecia areata.

The rearrangement joins TRBV4-1 to TRBJ2-2, with a weak D call TRBD2 (5 bases). In germline, CDR1 is MGHRA, CDR2 YSYEKL. V was trimmed by 4 bases and J by 5 bases, leaving 11 bases between them. The CDR3 is 14 residues long. The CDR3 DNA reads TGCGCCAGCAGCCGGACTGGTGGTACCGGGGAGCTGTTTTTT. Translation: CASSRTGGTGELFF.

The chain couples TRBV27 to TRBJ2-1; TRBD1 matches 7 bases. CDR1 MNHEY and CDR2 SMNVEV come from the germline V gene (reference sequence). This CDR3 region has 15 residues. The trim removed 2 bases at V and 3 bases at J, leaving 4 bases unmatched. CDR3 DNA: TGTGCCAGCAGTTTAGGGGGACAGCTCTACAATGAGCAGTTCTTC. This codes for CASSLGGQLYNEQFF.